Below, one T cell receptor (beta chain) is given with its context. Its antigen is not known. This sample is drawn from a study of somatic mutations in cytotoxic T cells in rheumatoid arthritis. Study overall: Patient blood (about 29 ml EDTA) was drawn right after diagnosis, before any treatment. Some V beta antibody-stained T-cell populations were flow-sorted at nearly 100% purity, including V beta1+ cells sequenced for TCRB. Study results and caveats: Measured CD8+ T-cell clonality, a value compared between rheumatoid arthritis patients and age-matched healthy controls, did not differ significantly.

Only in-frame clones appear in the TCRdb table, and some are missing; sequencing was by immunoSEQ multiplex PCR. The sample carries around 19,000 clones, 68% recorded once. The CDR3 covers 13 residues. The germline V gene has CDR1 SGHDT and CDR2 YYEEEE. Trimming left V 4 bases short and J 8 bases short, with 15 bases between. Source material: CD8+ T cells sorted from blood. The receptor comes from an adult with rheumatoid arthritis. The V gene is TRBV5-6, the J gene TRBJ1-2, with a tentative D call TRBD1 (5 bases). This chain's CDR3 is CASSPSGVRGYTF. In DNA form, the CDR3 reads TGTGCCAGCAGCCCGTCGGGGGTCCGCGGCTACACCTTC.